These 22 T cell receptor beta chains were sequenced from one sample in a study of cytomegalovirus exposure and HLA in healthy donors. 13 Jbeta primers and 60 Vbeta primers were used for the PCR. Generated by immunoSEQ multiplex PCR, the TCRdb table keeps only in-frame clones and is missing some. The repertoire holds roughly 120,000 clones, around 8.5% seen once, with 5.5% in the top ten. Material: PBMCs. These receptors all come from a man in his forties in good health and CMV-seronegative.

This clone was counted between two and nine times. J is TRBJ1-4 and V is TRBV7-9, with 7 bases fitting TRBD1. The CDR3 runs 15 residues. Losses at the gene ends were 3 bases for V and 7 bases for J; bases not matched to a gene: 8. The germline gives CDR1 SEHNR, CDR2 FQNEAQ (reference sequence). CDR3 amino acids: CASSLERTGGEKLFF. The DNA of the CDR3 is TGTGCCAGCAGCTTGGAAAGGACAGGTGGTGAAAAACTGTTTTTT.

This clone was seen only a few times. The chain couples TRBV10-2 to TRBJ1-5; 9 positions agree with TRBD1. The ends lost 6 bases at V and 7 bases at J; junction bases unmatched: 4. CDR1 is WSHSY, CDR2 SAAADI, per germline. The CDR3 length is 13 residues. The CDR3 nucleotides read TGCGCCAGCAGGGACAGGGGAGGCCAGCCCCAGCATTTT. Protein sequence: CASRDRGGQPQHF.

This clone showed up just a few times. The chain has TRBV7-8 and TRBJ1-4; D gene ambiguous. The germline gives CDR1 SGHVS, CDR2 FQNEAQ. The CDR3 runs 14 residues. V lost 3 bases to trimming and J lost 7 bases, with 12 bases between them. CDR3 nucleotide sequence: TGTGCCAGCAGCTTCCTGGCTGAGGGTGAAAAACTGTTTTTT. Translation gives CASSFLAEGEKLFF.

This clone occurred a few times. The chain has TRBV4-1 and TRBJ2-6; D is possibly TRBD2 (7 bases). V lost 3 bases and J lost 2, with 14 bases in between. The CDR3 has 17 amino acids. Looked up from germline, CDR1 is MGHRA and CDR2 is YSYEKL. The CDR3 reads CASSQGGAKAGANVLTF. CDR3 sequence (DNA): TGCGCCAGCAGCCAGGGGGGGGCCAAGGCTGGGGCCAACGTCCTGACTTTC.

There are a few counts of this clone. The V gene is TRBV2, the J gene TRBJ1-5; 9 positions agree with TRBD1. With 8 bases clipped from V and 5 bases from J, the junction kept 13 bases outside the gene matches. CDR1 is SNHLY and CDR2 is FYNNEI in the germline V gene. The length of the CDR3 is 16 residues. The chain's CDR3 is CASGDGTGFTDQPQHF. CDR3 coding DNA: TGTGCCAGCGGGGACGGGACAGGGTTCACGGATCAGCCCCAGCATTTT.

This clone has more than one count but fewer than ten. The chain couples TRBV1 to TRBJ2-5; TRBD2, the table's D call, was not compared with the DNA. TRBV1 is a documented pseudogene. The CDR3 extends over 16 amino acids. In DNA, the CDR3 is TGCACCAGCAGCCAAGGGACAGCGGGAATGGGGGAGACCCAGTACTTC. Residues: CTSSQGTAGMGETQYF.

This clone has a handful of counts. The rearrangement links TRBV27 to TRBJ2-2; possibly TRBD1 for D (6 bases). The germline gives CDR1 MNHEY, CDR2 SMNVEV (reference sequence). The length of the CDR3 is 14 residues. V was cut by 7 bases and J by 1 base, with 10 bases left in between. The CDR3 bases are TGTGCCAGCAAGAGGGGGTTGAACACCGGGGAGCTGTTTTTT. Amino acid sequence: CASKRGLNTGELFF.

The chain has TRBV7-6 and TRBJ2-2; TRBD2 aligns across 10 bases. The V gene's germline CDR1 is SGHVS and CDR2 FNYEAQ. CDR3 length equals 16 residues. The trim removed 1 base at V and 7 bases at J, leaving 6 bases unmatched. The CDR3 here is CASSLEAGGLLGELFF. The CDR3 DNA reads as TGTGCCAGCAGCTTAGAAGCGGGGGGGCTACTCGGGGAGCTGTTTTTT.

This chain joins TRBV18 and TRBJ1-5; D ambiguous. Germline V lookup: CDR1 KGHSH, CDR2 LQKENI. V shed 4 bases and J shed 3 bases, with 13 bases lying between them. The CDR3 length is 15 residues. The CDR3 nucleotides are TGTGCCAGCTCACGACCCGACATCCCCAATCAGCCCCAGCATTTT. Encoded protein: CASSRPDIPNQPQHF. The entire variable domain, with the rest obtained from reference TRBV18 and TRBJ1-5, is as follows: NAGVMQNPRHLVRRRGQEARLRCSPMKGHSHVYWYRQLPEEGLKFMVYLQKENIIDESGMPKERFSAEFPKEGPSILRIQQVVRGDSAAYFCASSRPDIPNQPQHFGDGTRLSIL.

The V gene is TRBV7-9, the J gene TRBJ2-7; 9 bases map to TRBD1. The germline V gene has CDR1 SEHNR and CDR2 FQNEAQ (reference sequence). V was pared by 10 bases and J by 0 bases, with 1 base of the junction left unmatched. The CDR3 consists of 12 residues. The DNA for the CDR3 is TGTGCCACGACAGGGGGCTCCTACGAGCAGTACTTC. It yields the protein CATTGGSYEQYF.

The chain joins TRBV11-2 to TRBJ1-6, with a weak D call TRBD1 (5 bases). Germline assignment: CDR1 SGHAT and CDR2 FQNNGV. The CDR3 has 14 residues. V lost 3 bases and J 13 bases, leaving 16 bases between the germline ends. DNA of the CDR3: TGTGCCAGCAGCTTTGGGGACGGGGGTAGGCCCCTCCACTTT. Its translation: CASSFGDGGRPLHF.

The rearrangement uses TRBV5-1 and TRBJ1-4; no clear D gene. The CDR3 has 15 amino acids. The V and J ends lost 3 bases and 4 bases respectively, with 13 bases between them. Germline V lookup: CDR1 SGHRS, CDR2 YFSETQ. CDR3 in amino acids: CASSSYGGFNEKLFF. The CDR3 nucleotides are TGCGCCAGCAGCTCCTATGGCGGTTTTAATGAAAAACTGTTTTTT.

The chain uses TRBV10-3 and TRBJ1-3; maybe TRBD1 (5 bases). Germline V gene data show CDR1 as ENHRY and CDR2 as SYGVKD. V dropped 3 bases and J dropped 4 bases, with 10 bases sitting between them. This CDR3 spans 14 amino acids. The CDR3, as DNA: TGTGCCATCAGTGAACGGGGGGACGGAAACACCATATATTTT. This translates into CAISERGDGNTIYF.

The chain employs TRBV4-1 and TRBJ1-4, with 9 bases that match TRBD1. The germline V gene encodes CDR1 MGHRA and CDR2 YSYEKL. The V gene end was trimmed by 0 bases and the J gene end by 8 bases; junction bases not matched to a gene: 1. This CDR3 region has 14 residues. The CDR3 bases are TGCGCCAGCAGCCAAGAGGGACAGGGAGAAAAACTGTTTTTT. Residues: CASSQEGQGEKLFF.

CDR3 sequence: CASSTRGDGGELFF. The CDR3 DNA is TGTGCCAGCAGCACCAGGGGCGACGGCGGGGAGCTGTTTTTT. The chain carries TRBV5-6 and TRBJ2-2, with D perhaps TRBD1 (6 bases). V gave up 4 bases and J gave up 7 bases, with 14 bases separating them. The length of the CDR3 is 14 residues. CDR1 is SGHDT and CDR2 is YYEEEE in the germline V gene.

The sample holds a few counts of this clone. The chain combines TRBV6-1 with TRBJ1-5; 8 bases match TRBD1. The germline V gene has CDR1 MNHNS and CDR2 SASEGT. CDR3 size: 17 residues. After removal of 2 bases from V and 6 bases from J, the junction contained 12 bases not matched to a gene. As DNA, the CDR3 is TGTGCCAGCAGTGAATCCCCCGGTGTGGACAGGGCTCAGCCCCAGCATTTT. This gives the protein CASSESPGVDRAQPQHF.

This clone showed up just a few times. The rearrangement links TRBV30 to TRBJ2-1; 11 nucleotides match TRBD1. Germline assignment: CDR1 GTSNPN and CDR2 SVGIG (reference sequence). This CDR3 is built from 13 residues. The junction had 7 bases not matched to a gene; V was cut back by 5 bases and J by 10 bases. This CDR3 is CAWGSGTGGEQFF. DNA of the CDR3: TGTGCCTGGGGTTCCGGGACAGGGGGGGAGCAGTTCTTC.

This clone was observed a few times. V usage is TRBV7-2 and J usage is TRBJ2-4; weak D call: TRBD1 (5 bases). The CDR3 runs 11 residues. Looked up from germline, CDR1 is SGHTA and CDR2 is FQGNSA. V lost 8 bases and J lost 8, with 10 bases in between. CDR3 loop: CASSVGDIQYF. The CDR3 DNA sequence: TGTGCCAGCTCCGTAGGGGACATTCAGTACTTC. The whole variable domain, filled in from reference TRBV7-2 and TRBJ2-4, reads GAGVSQSPSNKVTEKGKDVELRCDPISGHTALYWYRQSLGQGLEFLIYFQGNSAPDKSGLPSDRFSAERTGGSVSTLTIQRTQQEDSAVYLCASSVGDIQYFGAGTRLSVL.

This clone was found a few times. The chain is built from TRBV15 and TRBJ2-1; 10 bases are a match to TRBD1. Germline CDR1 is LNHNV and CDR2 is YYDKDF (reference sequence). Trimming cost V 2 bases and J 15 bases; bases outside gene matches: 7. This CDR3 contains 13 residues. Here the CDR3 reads CATSRFRDRGMFF. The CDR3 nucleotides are TGTGCCACCAGCAGATTCCGGGACAGGGGAATGTTCTTC.

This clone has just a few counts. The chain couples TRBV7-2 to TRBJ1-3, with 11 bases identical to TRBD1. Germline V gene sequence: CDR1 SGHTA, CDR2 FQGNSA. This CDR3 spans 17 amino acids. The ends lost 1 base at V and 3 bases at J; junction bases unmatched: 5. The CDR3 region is CASSLVPDRGRGNTIYF. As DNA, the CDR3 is TGTGCCAGCAGCTTAGTCCCGGACAGGGGGCGTGGAAACACCATATATTTT. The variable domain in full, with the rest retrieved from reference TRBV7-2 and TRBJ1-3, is GAGVSQSPSNKVTEKGKDVELRCDPISGHTALYWYRQSLGQGLEFLIYFQGNSAPDKSGLPSDRFSAERTGGSVSTLTIQRTQQEDSAVYLCASSLVPDRGRGNTIYFGEGSWLTVV.

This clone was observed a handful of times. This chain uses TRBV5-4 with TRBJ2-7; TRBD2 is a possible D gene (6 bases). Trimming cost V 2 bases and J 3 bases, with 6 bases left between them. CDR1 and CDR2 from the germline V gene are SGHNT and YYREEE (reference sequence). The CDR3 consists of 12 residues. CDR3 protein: CASSFGGYEQYF. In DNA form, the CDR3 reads TGTGCCAGCAGCTTCGGGGGCTACGAGCAGTACTTC.

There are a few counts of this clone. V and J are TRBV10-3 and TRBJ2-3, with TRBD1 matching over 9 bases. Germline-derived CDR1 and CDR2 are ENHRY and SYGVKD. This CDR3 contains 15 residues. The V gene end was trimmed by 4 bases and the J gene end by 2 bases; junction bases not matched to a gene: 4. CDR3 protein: CAISAGTGITDTQYF. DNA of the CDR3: TGTGCCATCAGTGCCGGGACAGGGATCACAGATACGCAGTATTTT.